This T cell receptor beta chain is from a study of blood T cells in healthy people across ages. As concerns this clonotype: Its antigen is not known.

Study-wide points: Older age went with lower TCR beta diversity per million T cells, in a roughly linear way.

This CDR3 comprises 13 residues. Germline values: CDR1 SGHRS, CDR2 YFSETQ. V dropped 8 bases and J dropped 6 bases, with 17 bases sitting between them. Then a second PCR, running roughly 7 to 11 cycles, was carried out with a sample-barcoded 5' primer and a J-beta primer mix. With 12 random nucleotides, a template-switch adaptor tagged each individual cDNA molecule. Each sample provided no less than 2.5 million CDR3-containing paired-end reads. TCRdb independently ran MiXCR on the 5' RACE reads; one entry per CDR3 protein. Of 650,000 to 800,000 distinct CDR3 sequences detected, approximately 44% appear once; the ten largest clones hold roughly a fifth. Each sample had at least 7 million PBMCs isolated.

The chain carries TRBV5-1 and TRBJ1-2; D remains unclear. Sequencing used blood. This clonotype was obtained from a man in his fifties or sixties in good health. The CDR3 nucleotides read TGCGCCAGTCGGGCGGAGGGAACGGATGGCTACACCTTC. As protein: CASRAEGTDGYTF.